This passage covers 15 T cell receptor beta chains from one sample sequenced in a study of control samples from healthy donors and cancer patients. Libraries were prepared by immunoSEQ multiplex PCR; TCRdb keeps only in-frame clonotypes and omits some of them. There are about 180,000 clones in the sample; more than 80% occur only once, and 1.3% to 1.5% lies in the top ten. Sequencing was carried out using blood. These receptors originate from a man in his thirties or forties in good health.

CDR3 loop: CASSSRDSYNSPLHF. Here the CDR3 DNA reads TGTGCCAGCAGCTCCCGGGACAGTTATAATTCACCCCTCCACTTT. The rearrangement uses TRBV7-9 and TRBJ1-6, with 7 bases that match TRBD1. CDR1 and CDR2 from the germline V gene are SEHNR and FQNEAQ (reference sequence). The CDR3 extends over 15 amino acids. With 4 bases clipped from V and 4 bases from J, the junction kept 4 bases outside the gene matches.

The chain has TRBV15 and TRBJ1-2; D ambiguous. Trimming removed 3 bases from V and 9 bases from J, with 11 bases in between. There are 12 residues in the CDR3. Germline CDR1 and CDR2: LNHNV and YYDKDF (reference sequence). CDR3 sequence reads: CATSRDSLRYTF. In nucleotides, the CDR3 is TGTGCCACCAGCAGGGACTCTCTGCGCTACACCTTC. The whole variable domain, remainder taken from reference TRBV15 and TRBJ1-2, is DAMVIQNPRYQVTQFGKPVTLSCSQTLNHNVMYWYQQKSSQAPKLLFHYYDKDFNNEADTPDNFQSRRPNTSFCFLDIRSPGLGDTAMYLCATSRDSLRYTFGSGTRLTVV.

The J gene is TRBJ2-7, the V gene TRBV7-2; D gene uncertain. CDR3 length: 15 amino acids. Germline CDR1 reads SGHTA; CDR2 reads FQGNSA. The ends were cut back, 2 bases at V and 3 bases at J, with 14 bases in the middle. The CDR3 bases are TGTGCCAGCAGCTTACCGTCACCGCCAATCTACGAGCAGTACTTC. Protein product: CASSLPSPPIYEQYF.

The V and J genes are TRBV9 and TRBJ1-2; 10 nucleotides match TRBD1. The CDR3 runs 16 residues. Germline values: CDR1 SGDLS, CDR2 YYNGEE. J lost 4 bases, V lost 1 base, and 7 bases had no gene match. The CDR3 coding sequence is TGTGCCAGCAGCGTAAGACAGGGGGCGCTGAGCTATGGCTACACCTTC. It encodes CASSVRQGALSYGYTF.

Note on this clone: A junction boundary mismatches the germline segment, possibly from a read error. In nucleotides, the CDR3 is TGTGCCAGCAGCTTGACTAGCGGGGGGGCCAAGAACATTCAGTACTTC. Protein: CASSLTSGGAKNIQYF. The chain uses TRBV7-2 and TRBJ2-4; 14 bases are a match to TRBD2. Germline V gives CDR1 SGHTA, CDR2 FQGNSA. The length of the CDR3 is 16 residues.

V gene TRBV3-1 (or the pseudogene TRBV3-2) combines with J gene TRBJ1-2; D perhaps matches TRBD1 (6 bases). The CDR3 runs to 15 residues. V was shortened by 4 bases and J by 3 bases, with 15 bases between the two germline ends. Germline lookup yields CDR1 LGHDT and CDR2 YNNKEL (reference sequence). CDR3 DNA sequence: TGTGCCAGCAGCCCAAGTTCAGGGGTCTACTATGGCTACACCTTC. Translating it yields CASSPSSGVYYGYTF.

This chain uses TRBV11-2 with TRBJ2-2; no definite D call. Per the germline V gene, CDR1 is SGHAT and CDR2 is FQNNGV. V was trimmed by 1 base and J by 0 bases, leaving 9 bases between them. This CDR3 has 16 amino acids. In DNA, the CDR3 is TGTGCCAGCAGCTTAGGGGCCAATTCGAACACCGGGGAGCTGTTTTTT. This sequence encodes CASSLGANSNTGELFF.

The V gene is TRBV5-8, the J gene TRBJ1-6, with TRBD1 identical over 11 bases. The CDR3 runs to 14 residues. The V gene end was trimmed by 4 bases and the J gene end by 10 bases; junction bases not matched to a gene: 4. Germline-derived CDR1 and CDR2 are SGHTS and YDEGEE. The CDR3 spells CASSGTGGNSPLHF. DNA of the CDR3: TGTGCCAGCAGCGGGACAGGGGGAAACTCACCCCTCCACTTT.

CDR3 sequence: CASSWGTRGGEQYF. CDR3 nucleotides: TGTGCCAGCAGCTGGGGGACTAGAGGAGGGGAGCAGTACTTC. V and J are TRBV5-8 and TRBJ2-7; 8 bases agree with TRBD2. CDR1 is SGHTS, CDR2 YDEGEE, per germline. This CDR3 is 14 amino acids long. J gave up 7 bases and V 3 bases, and 9 bases lay outside the gene matches. The variable domain in full, completed from reference TRBV5-8 and TRBJ2-7, reads EAGVTQSPTHLIKTRGQQATLRCSPISGHTSVYWYQQALGLGLQFLLWYDEGEERNRGNFPPRFSGRQFPNYSSELNVNALELEDSALYLCASSWGTRGGEQYFGPGTRLTVT.

This clone was recorded once. CDR3 region: CASSILGDGYTF. CDR3 nucleotides: TGTGCCAGTAGTATATTAGGCGATGGCTACACCTTC. The chain combines TRBV19 with TRBJ1-2; D remains unclear. Germline V lookup: CDR1 LNHDA, CDR2 SQIVND (reference sequence). This CDR3 is 12 amino acids long. The germline V and J ends were trimmed by 2 bases and 6 bases, with 7 bases remaining between them.

The V gene is TRBV9, the J gene TRBJ1-1; D is unresolved. V shed 3 bases and J shed 1 base, with 10 bases lying between them. CDR1 and CDR2 from the germline V gene are SGDLS and YYNGEE. The CDR3 is 14 amino acids. The CDR3: CASSADGANTEAFF. CDR3 in DNA: TGTGCCAGCAGCGCGGACGGAGCGAACACTGAAGCTTTCTTT. Drawing the rest from reference TRBV9 and TRBJ1-1, the complete variable domain is DSGVTQTPKHLITATGQRVTLRCSPRSGDLSVYWYQQSLDQGLQFLIQYYNGEERAKGNILERFSAQQFPDLHSELNLSSLELGDSALYFCASSADGANTEAFFGQGTRLTVV.

J is TRBJ2-2 and V is TRBV5-8; perhaps TRBD1 as D (6 bases). Germline V gene lookup returns CDR1 SGHTS and CDR2 YDEGEE. Trimming stripped 5 bases from V and 0 bases from J, with 11 bases between. The CDR3 is 15 amino acids. The CDR3: CASRSNRANTGELFF. The CDR3, as DNA: TGTGCCAGCAGGTCTAACAGGGCGAACACCGGGGAGCTGTTTTTT.

The chain is built from TRBV5-6 and TRBJ1-5, with D perhaps TRBD1 (5 bases). V lost 2 bases and J 0 bases, leaving 9 bases between the germline ends. The germline V gene has CDR1 SGHDT and CDR2 YYEEEE. The CDR3 is 15 amino acids. CDR3 in amino acids: CASSFQGYSNQPQHF. The CDR3 DNA follows: TGTGCCAGCAGCTTTCAGGGCTATAGCAATCAGCCCCAGCATTTT.

CDR3 sequence: CASSPRSQTYEQYF. CDR3 coding DNA: TGTGCCAGCAGTCCACGCAGCCAGACCTACGAGCAGTACTTC. The genes are TRBV7-9 and TRBJ2-7; no clear D gene. The V and J ends lost 6 bases and 2 bases respectively, with 14 bases between them. CDR1 and CDR2 (germline): SEHNR, FQNEAQ (reference sequence). This CDR3 region has 14 residues. Full variable domain (missing parts from reference TRBV7-9 and TRBJ2-7): DTGVSQNPRHKITKRGQNVTFRCDPISEHNRLYWYRQTLGQGPEFLTYFQNEAQLEKSRLLSDRFSAERPKGSFSTLEIQRTEQGDSAMYLCASSPRSQTYEQYFGPGTRLTVT.

The rearrangement uses TRBV6-1 and TRBJ1-5, with D possibly TRBD1 on 6 matching bases. With 2 bases removed from V and 11 bases from J, the gap between germline ends came to 16 bases. This CDR3 spans 14 amino acids. Germline V gives CDR1 MNHNS, CDR2 SASEGT. The CDR3 DNA sequence: TGTGCCAGCAGTGAATTGGGGGGCGTTCGGACCCAGCATTTT. Translation gives CASSELGGVRTQHF.